This TCR beta chain was profiled in a study of blood T cell repertoires in COVID-19. The CDR3 has 15 amino acids. Germline assignment: CDR1 MNHEY and CDR2 SVGAGI. Trimming pared 6 bases from V and 0 bases from J, leaving 12 bases between. Produced via immunoSEQ multiplex PCR; TCRdb's table is partial and in-frame only. The sample has 170,000 or so clones; 75% to 80% are singletons. Sequenced material: peripheral blood. This TCR came from a woman aged 70-85 years with acute or convalescent COVID-19. The rearrangement joins TRBV6-5 to TRBJ1-5; a weak D match, TRBD1 (5 bases). The CDR3 reads CASRATTDSNQPQHF. CDR3 coding DNA: TGTGCCAGCAGGGCCACGACAGATAGCAATCAGCCCCAGCATTTT.